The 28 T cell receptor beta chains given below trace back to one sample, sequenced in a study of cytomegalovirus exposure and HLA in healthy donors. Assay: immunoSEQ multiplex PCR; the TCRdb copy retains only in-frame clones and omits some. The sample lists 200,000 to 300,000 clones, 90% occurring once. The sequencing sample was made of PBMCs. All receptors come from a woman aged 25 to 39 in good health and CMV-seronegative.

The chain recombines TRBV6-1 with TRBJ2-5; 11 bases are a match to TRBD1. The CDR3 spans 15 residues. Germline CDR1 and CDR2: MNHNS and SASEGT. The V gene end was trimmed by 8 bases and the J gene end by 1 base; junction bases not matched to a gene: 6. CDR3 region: CASPGQGALQETQYF. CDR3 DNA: TGTGCCAGCCCAGGACAGGGGGCCCTCCAAGAGACCCAGTACTTC.

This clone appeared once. CDR3 DNA: TGTGCCAGCAGTTTATGGGGGACAGCCACCTACGAGCAGTACTTC. Translated: CASSLWGTATYEQYF. This chain uses TRBV28 with TRBJ2-7; 7 bases map to TRBD1. V shed 0 bases, J shed 2 bases, and the junction held 4 bases outside the gene matches. CDR3 length equals 15 residues. Germline V gene lookup returns CDR1 MDHEN and CDR2 SYDVKM.

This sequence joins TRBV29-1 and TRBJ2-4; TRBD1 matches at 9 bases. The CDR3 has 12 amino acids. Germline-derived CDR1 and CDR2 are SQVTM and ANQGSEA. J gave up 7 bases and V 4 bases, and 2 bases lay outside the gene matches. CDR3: CSVGGTGNIQYF. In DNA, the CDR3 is TGCAGCGTTGGTGGGACAGGGAACATTCAGTACTTC.

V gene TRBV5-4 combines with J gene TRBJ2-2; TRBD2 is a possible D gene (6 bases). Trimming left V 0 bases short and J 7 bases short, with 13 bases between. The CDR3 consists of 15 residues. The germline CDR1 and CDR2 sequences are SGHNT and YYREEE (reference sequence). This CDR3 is CASSLAPGADGELFF. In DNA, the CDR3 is TGTGCCAGCAGCTTGGCCCCGGGAGCGGACGGGGAGCTGTTTTTT.

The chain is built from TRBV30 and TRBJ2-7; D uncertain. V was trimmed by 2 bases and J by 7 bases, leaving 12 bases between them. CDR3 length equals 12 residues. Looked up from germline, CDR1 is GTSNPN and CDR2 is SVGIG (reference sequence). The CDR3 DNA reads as TGTGCCTGGAGTCGGGTTTTGGGAGAGCAGTACTTC. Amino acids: CAWSRVLGEQYF. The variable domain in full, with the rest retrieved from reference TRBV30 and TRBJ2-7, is SQTIHQWPATLVQPVGSPLSLECTVEGTSNPNLYWYRQAAGRGLQLLFYSVGIGQISSEVPQNLSASRPQDRQFILSSKKLLLSDSGFYLCAWSRVLGEQYFGPGTRLTVT.

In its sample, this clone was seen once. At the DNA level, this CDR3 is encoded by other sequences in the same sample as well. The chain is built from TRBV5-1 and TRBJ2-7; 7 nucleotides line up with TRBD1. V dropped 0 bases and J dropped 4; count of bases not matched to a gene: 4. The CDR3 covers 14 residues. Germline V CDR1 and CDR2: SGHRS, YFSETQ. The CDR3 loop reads CASSLGQGLYEQYF. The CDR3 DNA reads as TGCGCCAGCAGCTTGGGACAGGGTTTATACGAGCAGTACTTC.

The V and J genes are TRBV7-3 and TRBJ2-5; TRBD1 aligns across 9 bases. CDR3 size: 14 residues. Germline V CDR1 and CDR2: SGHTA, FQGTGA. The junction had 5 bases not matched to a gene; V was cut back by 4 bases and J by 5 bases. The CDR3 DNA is TGTGCCAGCAGCTCCACAGGGGGCCGGGAGACCCAGTACTTC. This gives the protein CASSSTGGRETQYF.

DNA for the CDR3: TGTGCCAGCAGTTTAAGTATCGATGAGCAGTTCTTC. Its protein product is CASSLSIDEQFF. The V and J genes are TRBV28 and TRBJ2-1, with D hard to call. This CDR3 spans 12 amino acids. V dropped 2 bases and J dropped 8 bases, with 7 bases sitting between them. Germline CDR1 reads MDHEN; CDR2 reads SYDVKM.

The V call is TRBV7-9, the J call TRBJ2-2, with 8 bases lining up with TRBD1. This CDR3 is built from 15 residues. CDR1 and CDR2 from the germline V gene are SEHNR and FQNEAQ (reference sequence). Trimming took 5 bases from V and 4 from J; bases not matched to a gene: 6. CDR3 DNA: TGTGCCAGCAGCCCTGGGACAGGCTTCACCGGGGAGCTGTTTTTT. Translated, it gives CASSPGTGFTGELFF.

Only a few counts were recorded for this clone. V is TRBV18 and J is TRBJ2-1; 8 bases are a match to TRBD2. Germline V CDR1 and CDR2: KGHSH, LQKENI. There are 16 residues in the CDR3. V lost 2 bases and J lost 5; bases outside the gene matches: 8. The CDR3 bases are TGTGCCAGCTCACCAGTCGAACTAGCGGACCACAATGAGCAGTTCTTC. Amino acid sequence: CASSPVELADHNEQFF.

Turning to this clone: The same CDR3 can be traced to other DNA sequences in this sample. CDR3 sequence: CASSPQSSGANVLTF. In DNA, the CDR3 is TGTGCCAGCAGCCCGCAGAGCTCTGGGGCCAACGTCCTGACTTTC. The V call is TRBV27, the J call TRBJ2-6; D not certain. The CDR3 is 15 amino acids. V dropped 6 bases and J dropped 0 bases, with 9 bases sitting between them. In germline, CDR1 is MNHEY, CDR2 SMNVEV (reference sequence).

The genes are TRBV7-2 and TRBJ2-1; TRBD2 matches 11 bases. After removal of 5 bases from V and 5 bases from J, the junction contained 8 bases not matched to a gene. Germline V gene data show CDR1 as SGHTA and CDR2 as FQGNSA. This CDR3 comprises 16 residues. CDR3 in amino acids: CASSIGVAGGDNEQFF. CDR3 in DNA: TGTGCCAGCAGCATAGGGGTAGCGGGAGGGGACAATGAGCAGTTCTTC.

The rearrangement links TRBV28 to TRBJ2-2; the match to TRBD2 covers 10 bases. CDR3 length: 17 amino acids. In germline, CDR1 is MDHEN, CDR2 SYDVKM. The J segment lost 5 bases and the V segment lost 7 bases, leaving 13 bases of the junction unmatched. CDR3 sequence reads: CASINHWDSGRTGELFF. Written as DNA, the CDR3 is TGTGCCAGCATTAATCATTGGGATAGCGGGAGGACCGGGGAGCTGTTTTTT.

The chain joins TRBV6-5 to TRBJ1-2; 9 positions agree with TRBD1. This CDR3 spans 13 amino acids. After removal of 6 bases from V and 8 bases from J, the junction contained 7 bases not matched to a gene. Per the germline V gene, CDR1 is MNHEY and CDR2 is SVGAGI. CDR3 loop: CASSLQGARGYTF. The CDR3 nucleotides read TGTGCCAGCAGCCTACAGGGGGCTCGGGGCTACACCTTC.

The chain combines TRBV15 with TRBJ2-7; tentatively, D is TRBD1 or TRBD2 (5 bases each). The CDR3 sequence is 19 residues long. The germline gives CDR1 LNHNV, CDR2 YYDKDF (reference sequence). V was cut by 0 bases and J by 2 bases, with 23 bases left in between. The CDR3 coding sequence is TGTGCCACCAGCAGAGAAATAGGCCGTGGGACCCCCGTAACCTACGAGCAGTACTTC. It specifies CATSREIGRGTPVTYEQYF.

The CDR3 coding sequence is TGTGCCAGCAGTGGCCGGGACACCTCCTACGAGCAGTACTTC. This sequence encodes CASSGRDTSYEQYF. J is TRBJ2-7 and V is TRBV6-1, with D possibly TRBD1 on 6 matching bases. This CDR3 comprises 14 residues. V lost 4 bases, J lost 0 bases, and 10 bases lay in between. Germline-derived CDR1 and CDR2 are MNHNS and SASEGT.

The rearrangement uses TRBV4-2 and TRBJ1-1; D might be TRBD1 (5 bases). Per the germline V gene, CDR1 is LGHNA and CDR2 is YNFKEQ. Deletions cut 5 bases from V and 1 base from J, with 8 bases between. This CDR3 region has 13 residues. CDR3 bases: TGTGCCAGCAGCAGTGGACAGAACACTGAAGCTTTCTTT. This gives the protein CASSSGQNTEAFF.

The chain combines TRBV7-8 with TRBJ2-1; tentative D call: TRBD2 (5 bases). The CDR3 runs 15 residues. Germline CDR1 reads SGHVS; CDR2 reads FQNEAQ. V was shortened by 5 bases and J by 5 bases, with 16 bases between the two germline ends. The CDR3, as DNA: TGTGCCAGCAGCGGGCCTAGCCGGCTAAACAATGAGCAGTTCTTC. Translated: CASSGPSRLNNEQFF.

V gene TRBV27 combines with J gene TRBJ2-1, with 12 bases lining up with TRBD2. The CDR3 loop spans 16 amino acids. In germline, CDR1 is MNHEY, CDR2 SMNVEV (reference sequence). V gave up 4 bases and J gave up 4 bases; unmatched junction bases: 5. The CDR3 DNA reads TGTGCCAGCAGTTCGGGGACTAGCGGGTCGTACAATGAGCAGTTCTTC. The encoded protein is CASSSGTSGSYNEQFF.

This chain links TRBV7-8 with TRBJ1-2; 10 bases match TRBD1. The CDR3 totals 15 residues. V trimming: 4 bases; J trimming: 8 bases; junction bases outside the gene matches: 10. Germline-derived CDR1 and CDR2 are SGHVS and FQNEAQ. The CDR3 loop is CASSSAGTGDGGYTF. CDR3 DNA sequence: TGTGCCAGCAGCTCCGCCGGGACAGGGGATGGAGGCTACACCTTC. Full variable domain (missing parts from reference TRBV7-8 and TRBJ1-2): GAGVSQSPRYKVAKRGQDVALRCDPISGHVSLFWYQQALGQGPEFLTYFQNEAQLDKSGLPSDRFFAERPEGSVSTLKIQRTQQEDSAVYLCASSSAGTGDGGYTFGSGTRLTVV.

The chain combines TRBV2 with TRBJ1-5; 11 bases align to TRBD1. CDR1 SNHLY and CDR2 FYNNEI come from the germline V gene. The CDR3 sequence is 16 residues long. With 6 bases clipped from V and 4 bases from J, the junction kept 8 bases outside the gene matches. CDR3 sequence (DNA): TGTGCCAGCAGGGTGGACAGGGGGCTCCCTAATCAGCCCCAGCATTTT. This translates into CASRVDRGLPNQPQHF.

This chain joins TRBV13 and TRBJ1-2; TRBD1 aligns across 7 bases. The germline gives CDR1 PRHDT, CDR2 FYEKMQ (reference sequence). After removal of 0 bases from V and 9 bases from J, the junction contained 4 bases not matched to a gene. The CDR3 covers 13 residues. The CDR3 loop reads CASSLGRQGRYTF. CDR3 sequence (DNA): TGTGCCAGCAGCTTAGGTCGACAGGGACGCTACACCTTC.

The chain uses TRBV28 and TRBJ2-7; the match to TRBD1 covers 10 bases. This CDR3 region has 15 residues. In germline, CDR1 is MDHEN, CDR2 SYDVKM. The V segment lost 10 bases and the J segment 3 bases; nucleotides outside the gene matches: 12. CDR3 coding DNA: TGTGCCACCTCGTCCTCCGGGACAGGGGACTACGAGCAGTACTTC. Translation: CATSSSGTGDYEQYF.

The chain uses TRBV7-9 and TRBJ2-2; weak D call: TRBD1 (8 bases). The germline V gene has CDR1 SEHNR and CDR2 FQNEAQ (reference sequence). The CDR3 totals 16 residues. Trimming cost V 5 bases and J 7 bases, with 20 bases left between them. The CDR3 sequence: CASSTAGGAGVGELFF. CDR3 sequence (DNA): TGTGCCAGCAGCACGGCAGGGGGCGCGGGAGTCGGGGAGCTGTTTTTT.

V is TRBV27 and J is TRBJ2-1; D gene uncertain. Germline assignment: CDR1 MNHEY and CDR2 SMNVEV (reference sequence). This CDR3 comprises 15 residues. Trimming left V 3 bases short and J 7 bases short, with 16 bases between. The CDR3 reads CASSLGALSGNEQFF. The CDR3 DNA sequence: TGTGCCAGCAGTTTGGGTGCTTTATCCGGAAATGAGCAGTTCTTC.

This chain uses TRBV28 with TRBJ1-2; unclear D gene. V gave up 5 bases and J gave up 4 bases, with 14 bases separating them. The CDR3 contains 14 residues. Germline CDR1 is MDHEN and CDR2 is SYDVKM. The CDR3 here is CASSSPRDGYGYTF. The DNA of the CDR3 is TGTGCCAGCAGTAGTCCCCGGGATGGCTATGGCTACACCTTC.

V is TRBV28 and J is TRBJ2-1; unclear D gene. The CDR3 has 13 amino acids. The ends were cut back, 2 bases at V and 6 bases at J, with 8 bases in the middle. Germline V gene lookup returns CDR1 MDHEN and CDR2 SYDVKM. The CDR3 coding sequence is TGTGCCAGCAGTTTAGATACCGGCAATGAGCAGTTCTTC. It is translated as CASSLDTGNEQFF.

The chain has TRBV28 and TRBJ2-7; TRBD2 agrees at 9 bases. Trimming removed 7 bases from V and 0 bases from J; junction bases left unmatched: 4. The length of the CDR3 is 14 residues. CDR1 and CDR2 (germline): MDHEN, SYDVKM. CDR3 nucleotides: TGTGCCAGCACTGGCGGGGGGGGCTCCTACGAGCAGTACTTC. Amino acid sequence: CASTGGGGSYEQYF.